Sequencing of this T cell receptor (beta chain) was carried out in a study of T cells in Graves' hyperthyroidism and ophthalmopathy. General study findings and limits: Patients with ophthalmopathy were separated from those with stable hyperthyroidism by a 13 V-J model. Clonotypes that were expanded in thyroid above 0.001 mostly appeared in blood too.

This CDR3 comprises 16 residues. Germline CDR1 is MNHNS and CDR2 is SASEGT. Trimming left V 0 bases short and J 4 bases short, with 12 bases between. TCR beta CDR3 regions were amplified from RNA. The primer set for the first-round RT-PCR of the TCR CDR3 was HTBI. TCRdb analysed the multiplex PCR reads with MiXCR anew, one entry per CDR3 protein. The data hold approximately 330,000 distinct CDR3 sequences, with about 18% observed a single time. Graves' hyperthyroidism qualified as stable when ophthalmopathy did not progress within 18 months. Diagnoses were established using clinical symptoms, serum thyroxine and TRAb, thyroid ultrasound and orbital computed tomography. As for this clonotype: Its target is not known.

The source is a woman in her fifties or sixties with Graves' hyperthyroidism. The sample consisted of blood. The genes are TRBV6-1 and TRBJ2-2, with D perhaps being TRBD1 or TRBD2 (5 bases each). CDR3 in DNA: TGTGCCAGCAGTGAAGCTCTGGGGGTTAGCACCGGGGAGCTGTTTTTT. Residues: CASSEALGVSTGELFF.